A selection of T cell receptor beta chains follows, all from one sample in a study of shared clonotypes between healthy human individuals. The method was immunoSEQ multiplex PCR; TCRdb's version includes in-frame clones alone and lacks a portion of them. Found here are approximately 2,300,000 clones, around 90% of them singletons; the top ten hold approximately 0.41%. What was sequenced was naive CD4+ T cells from PBMCs. The receptors were gathered from a man aged 18 to 30 in good health. Some clones in this sample may be carry-over from other donors' samples. The CDR3 runs from the conserved cysteine through the conserved F or W. D genes are given only for firm matches. Rows give clone size only sometimes, using once, few, many, or a class for an expanded clone.

CDR3 protein | CDR3 DNA | D gene | V gene | clone size | J gene
CASSESGLAGSSYNEQFF | TGTGCCAGCAGTGAATCCGGACTAGCGGGTTCCTCCTACAATGAGCAGTTCTTC | TRBD2 | TRBV6-4 | once | TRBJ2-1
CASSPRTGTADTQYF | TGTGCCAGCAGCCCAAGGACAGGGACGGCAGATACGCAGTATTTT | TRBD1 | TRBV7-9 | . | TRBJ2-3
CASSYSSRGRNTEAFF | TGTGCCAGCAGTTACTCGAGTCGGGGAAGGAACACTGAAGCTTTCTTT | . | TRBV6-5 | . | TRBJ1-1
CASSLFGGQSGEKLFF | TGTGCCAGCAGCTTATTTGGGGGACAAAGTGGAGAAAAACTGTTTTTT | . | TRBV7-9 | . | TRBJ1-4
CASSYSPSGLYEQYF | TGTGCCAGCAGTTACTCTCCTAGCGGGCTGTACGAGCAGTACTTC | TRBD2 | TRBV6-5 | once | TRBJ2-7
CASRYPPAHEQYF | TGTGCCAGCAGATATCCCCCGGCTCACGAGCAGTACTTC | . | TRBV6-6 | once | TRBJ2-7
CASSHTGQGDTGELFF | TGCGCCAGCAGCCATACCGGGCAGGGTGACACCGGGGAGCTGTTTTTT | . | TRBV5-1 | . | TRBJ2-2
CSASLSDTQYF | TGCAGTGCGTCTCTATCAGATACGCAGTATTTT | . | TRBV20-1 | . | TRBJ2-3
CASSVGGYNEQFF | TGCGCCAGCAGTGTGGGGGGTTACAATGAGCAGTTCTTC | . | TRBV10-1 | once | TRBJ2-1
CASRYLAGGPETQYF | TGTGCCAGCAGATATCTAGCGGGAGGGCCGGAGACCCAGTACTTC | TRBD2 | TRBV5-4 | . | TRBJ2-5
CAWSLGTGNQPQHF | TGTGCCTGGAGTCTGGGGACAGGCAATCAGCCCCAGCATTTT | TRBD1 | TRBV30 | . | TRBJ1-5
CASSRTGATYNEQFF | TGTGCCAGCAGCCGTACAGGCGCGACCTACAATGAGCAGTTCTTC | . | TRBV11-3 | . | TRBJ2-1
CASSGGLAGDTGELFF | TGTGCCAGCAGCGGAGGACTAGCGGGAGACACCGGGGAGCTGTTTTTT | TRBD2 | TRBV9 | . | TRBJ2-2
CASSQTTTYGYTF | TGTGCCAGCAGCCAGACCACAACTTATGGCTACACCTTC | . | TRBV14 | . | TRBJ1-2
CASSYSPDGDRGTIYF | TGTGCCAGCAGTTACTCTCCGGACGGCGACAGGGGCACCATATATTTT | TRBD1 | TRBV6-5 | . | TRBJ1-3
CASSRTYEQYF | TGTGCCAGCAGCCGAACGTACGAGCAGTACTTC | . | TRBV7-9 | . | TRBJ2-7
CASSRSRSQPQHF | TGTGCCAGCAGCCGCAGTCGGAGTCAGCCCCAGCATTTT | . | TRBV6-5 | few | TRBJ1-5
CASSMYGTANTGELFF | TGTGCCAGTAGTATGTATGGGACGGCGAACACCGGGGAGCTGTTTTTT | . | TRBV19 | . | TRBJ2-2
CASSPRLVYNEQFF | TGTGCCAGCAGCCCTCGTCTAGTATACAATGAGCAGTTCTTC | . | TRBV9 | . | TRBJ2-1
CAWNREFNQPQHF | TGTGCCTGGAATCGGGAGTTCAATCAGCCCCAGCATTTT | . | TRBV30 | once | TRBJ1-5
CASSLGFGGGASSYEQYF | TGTGCCAGCAGCTTAGGTTTCGGGGGCGGCGCCAGCTCCTACGAGCAGTACTTC | . | TRBV7-6 | . | TRBJ2-7
CASSLVGEVYRNQPQHF | TGTGCCAGCAGTTTAGTAGGTGAAGTCTACCGCAATCAGCCCCAGCATTTT | . | TRBV28 | . | TRBJ1-5
CASRPSGKETQYF | TGTGCCAGCCGACCTAGCGGGAAAGAGACCCAGTACTTC | TRBD2 | TRBV6-5 | . | TRBJ2-5
CASSGQGGQPQHF | TGTGCCAGTAGTGGGCAGGGAGGTCAGCCCCAGCATTTT | . | TRBV19 | few | TRBJ1-5
CASSDRGTSGNTIYF | TGTGCCAGTTCGGACAGGGGGACGTCTGGAAACACCATATATTTT | TRBD1 | TRBV9 | . | TRBJ1-3
CASSLVAGAGELFF | TGTGCCAGCAGCTTGGTGGCGGGAGCCGGGGAGCTGTTTTTT | TRBD2 | TRBV5-6 | . | TRBJ2-2
CASSLMSANSPLHF | TGTGCCAGCAGTTTAATGTCAGCAAATTCACCCCTCCACTTT | . | TRBV28 | . | TRBJ1-6
CASSSPGERQYF | TGTGCCAGCAGCTCCCCGGGAGAGCGGCAGTACTTC | . | TRBV7-3 | few | TRBJ2-7
CASSLSTRQETQYF | TGCGCCAGCAGCTTATCCACCCGTCAAGAGACCCAGTACTTC | . | TRBV5-1 | . | TRBJ2-5